A selection of T cell receptor beta chains follows, all from one sample in a study of blood T cell repertoires in COVID-19. Sequenced by immunoSEQ multiplex PCR; TCRdb stores in-frame clones only, minus some. The sample lists a few hundred thousand clones; about 88% were seen once. The sequenced sample consisted of PBMCs or T cells enriched from blood (not recorded which). These receptors all come from a woman aged 40 to 50 who had recovered from COVID-19. CDR3s include the opening cysteine and the closing phenylalanine or tryptophan. A D gene is named only where the DNA matches it firmly. The size of a clone is reported for some rows only, either as once, few or many, or as a class for expanded clones.

>TRBV10-3|TRBJ1-2|TRBD1|NA
TGTGCCATCAGTGATCCGGACAGGGCTGCGGGCTATGGCTACACCTTC
CAISDPDRAAGYGYTF
>TRBV27|TRBJ1-6|TRBD1|NA
TGTGCCAGCAGCAGGGGGGATAATTCACCCCTCCACTTT
CASSRGDNSPLHF
>TRBV5-1|TRBJ1-2|NA|NA
TGCGCCAGCAGCTTGGGTCCTAGGAGCTACACCTTC
CASSLGPRSYTF
>TRBV27|TRBJ1-2|TRBD1|NA
TGTGCCAGACAGGGGGATCGGGATGGCTACACCTTC
CARQGDRDGYTF
>TRBV9|TRBJ2-7|NA|NA
TGTGCCAGCAGCTCCCGGGACTCGAGCTCCTACGAGCAGTACTTC
CASSSRDSSSYEQYF
>TRBV5-6|TRBJ2-3|NA|NA
TGTGCCAGCAGCTGGGGGGAACTAGCATCGGTGACAGATACGCAGTATTTT
CASSWGELASVTDTQYF
>TRBV7-8|TRBJ2-1|NA|NA
TGTGCCAGCAGCCTCCGGTCGAGCTCCTACAATGAGCAGTTCTTC
CASSLRSSSYNEQFF
>TRBV9|TRBJ1-2|TRBD1|NA
TGTGCCAGCAGCGCAGGACAGGCTTATGGCTACACCTTC
CASSAGQAYGYTF
>TRBV4-1|TRBJ1-5|NA|NA
TGCGCCAGCAGCCTCCGACAGACCAATCAGCCCCAGCATTTT
CASSLRQTNQPQHF
>TRBV27|TRBJ2-1|TRBD2|NA
TGTGCCAGCAGTTTAGCGGGAGCACTGAGTGAGCAGTTCTTC
CASSLAGALSEQFF
>TRBV29-1|TRBJ1-1|NA|NA
TGCAGCGTTGGGGCTCTGTGGGGCACCATTGAAGCTTTCTTT
CSVGALWGTIEAFF
>TRBV7-2|TRBJ1-5|NA|NA
TGTGCCAGCAGCTTAAGCCCCGCGGGACTTGGAGGCAATCAGCCCCAGCATTTT
CASSLSPAGLGGNQPQHF
>TRBV6-2/TRBV6-3|TRBJ2-2|TRBD2|NA
TGTGCCAGCAGTCGGACTAGCGGGAGAGCCGGGGAGCTGTTTTTT
CASSRTSGRAGELFF
>TRBV5-6|TRBJ1-1|TRBD1|NA
TGTGCCAGCAGTCTGGTCAGGGGGACTGAAGCTTTCTTT
CASSLVRGTEAFF
>TRBV28|TRBJ2-7|TRBD2|NA
TGTGCCAGCGGTTCCGGGACTAGCCATTTTCGGTACTTC
CASGSGTSHFRYF
>TRBV7-2|TRBJ2-5|TRBD2|NA
TGTGCCAGCAGCTTTACTAGCGGGGGGGCCGTGGAGACCCAGTACTTC
CASSFTSGGAVETQYF
>TRBV30|TRBJ2-1|TRBD2|once
TGTGCCTGGGGGAGGGGCGGGGGGAGAGACAATGAGCAGTTCTTC
CAWGRGGGRDNEQFF
>TRBV5-4|TRBJ1-1|NA|NA
TGTGCCAGCAGCTTGGCTTATAACACTGAAGCTTTCTTT
CASSLAYNTEAFF
>TRBV29-1|TRBJ2-1|NA|NA
TGCAGCGCTCGAAGGAAGGCTCGCGTTACCCGGGCCTACAATGAGCAGTTCTTC
CSARRKARVTRAYNEQFF
>TRBV2|TRBJ2-7|NA|NA
TGTGCCAGCAGTGGTTACTACGAGCAGTACTTC
CASSGYYEQYF
>TRBV10-3|TRBJ1-5|NA|NA
TGTGCCATCAGTGAGTCGATAACCGGGACAACCAATCAGCCCCAGCATTTT
CAISESITGTTNQPQHF
>TRBV2|TRBJ2-3|TRBD2|NA
TGTGCCAGCAGTGAATCGGCTAGCGGAAACACAGATACGCAGTATTTT
CASSESASGNTDTQYF
>TRBV6-2/TRBV6-3|TRBJ2-7|TRBD2|few
TGTGCCAGCAGTAGCGGGACTAGCGGGCTTCCCCACGAGCAGTACTTC
CASSSGTSGLPHEQYF
>TRBV11-3|TRBJ2-2|NA|NA
TGTGCCAGCAGCTTAGATTTTTCGGGGGCCGGGGAGCTGTTTTTT
CASSLDFSGAGELFF
>TRBV28|TRBJ2-1|TRBD2|NA
TGTGCCAGCAGTTCTATACTAGCGGGAGGCAGAGAGCAGTTCTTC
CASSSILAGGREQFF
>TRBV19|TRBJ2-7|NA|NA
TGTGCCAGTAGTATCTCTCTAACCTACGAGCAGTACTTC
CASSISLTYEQYF
>TRBV7-2|TRBJ2-3|NA|NA
TGTGCCAGCAGCTCTGACTGGGGCACAGATACGCAGTATTTT
CASSSDWGTDTQYF
>TRBV5-4|TRBJ2-1|TRBD1|NA
TGTGCCAGCAGCTTGGCCCCCGGGACAGGGGTCAATGAGCAGTTCTTC
CASSLAPGTGVNEQFF